These 26 T cell receptor beta chains originate from one sample sequenced in a study of T cells in Graves' hyperthyroidism and ophthalmopathy. Researchers amplified the TCR beta CDR3 regions from RNA transcripts. HTBI primers were employed in a first-round RT-PCR of the TCR CDR3. Using its own MiXCR run on the multiplex PCR reads, TCRdb lists one record per CDR3 protein. The repertoire includes 500,000 to 650,000 distinct CDR3 sequences, more than 12% of them detected once, and approximately 12% sits in the top ten. Sequenced material: blood. The receptors originated from a woman in her forties or fifties with Graves' ophthalmopathy.

This clonotype showed up just a few times. The genes are TRBV20-1 and TRBJ2-7, with 9 bases matching TRBD1. The V and J ends lost 0 bases and 7 bases, in that order; junction bases with no gene match: 10. The CDR3 has 15 amino acids. The germline V gene encodes CDR1 DFQATT and CDR2 SNEGSKA (reference sequence). The CDR3 loop reads CSARDFGTGLGEQYF. In DNA form, the CDR3 reads TGCAGTGCTAGAGATTTTGGGACAGGGTTGGGTGAGCAGTACTTC.

This clonotype has a count of ten or more. The V and J genes are TRBV3-1 and TRBJ2-7; 9 bases agree with TRBD1. Losses at the gene ends were 1 base for V and 6 bases for J; bases not matched to a gene: 13. CDR1 LGHDT and CDR2 YNNKEL come from the germline V gene (reference sequence). The CDR3 runs to 17 residues. As DNA, the CDR3 is TGTGCCAGCAGCCAAGCTACCGGGACAGGGTTAGGTGTCGAGCAGTACTTC. Amino acid sequence: CASSQATGTGLGVEQYF.

The chain recombines TRBV5-4 with TRBJ2-5; 11 bases are shared with TRBD2. This CDR3 has 15 amino acids. CDR1 is SGHNT and CDR2 is YYREEE in the germline V gene (reference sequence). The CDR3 spells CVGASGRTGRETQYF. In nucleotides, the CDR3 is TGTGTGGGGGCTAGCGGGAGGACGGGGAGAGAGACCCAGTACTTC.

This clonotype was counted many times. The chain recombines TRBV11-3 with TRBJ2-2; the D is unclear. The V end was cut by 0 bases, the J end by 5 bases, with 4 bases between. CDR1 and CDR2 from the germline V gene are SGHNT and YENEEA. CDR3 length: 13 residues. DNA for the CDR3: TGTGCCAGCAGCTTAGAGACAACCGGGGAGCTGTTTTTT. It specifies CASSLETTGELFF.

The V call is TRBV12-3 or TRBV12-4, the J call TRBJ2-3; the D gene is possibly TRBD1 (6 bases). Trimming removed 1 base at V and 4 bases at J, with 12 bases between. The CDR3 sequence is 15 residues long. Here the CDR3 DNA reads TGTGCCAGCAGTTTAGAAACAGGGAAGTCAGATACGCAGTATTTT. This codes for CASSLETGKSDTQYF.

This clonotype was seen at least ten times. This chain joins TRBV6-2 or TRBV6-3 and TRBJ2-3; no clear D gene. In germline, CDR1 is MNHEY, CDR2 SVGEGT. This CDR3 comprises 15 residues. V lost 4 bases and J 0 bases, leaving 11 bases between the germline ends. Here the CDR3 reads CASSWSQSSTDTQYF. Written as DNA, the CDR3 is TGTGCCAGCAGTTGGTCCCAGTCTAGCACAGATACGCAGTATTTT.

This clonotype was counted many times. The J gene is TRBJ2-7, the V gene TRBV2; 8 bases line up with TRBD2. CDR3 size: 15 residues. The germline V gene has CDR1 SNHLY and CDR2 FYNNEI. Trimming at V came to 0 bases and at J to 3 bases, leaving 4 bases not matched to a gene. In DNA form, the CDR3 reads TGTGCCAGCAGTGAAGCGGCGGGGGGTTACTACGAGCAGTACTTC. Translation gives CASSEAAGGYYEQYF.

This clonotype was found many times. The chain links TRBV2 to TRBJ2-3, with TRBD2 identical over 7 bases. The CDR3 length is 14 residues. V lost 6 bases, J lost 2 bases, and 5 bases stayed unmatched. Per germline, CDR1 SNHLY and CDR2 FYNNEI. The CDR3 DNA is TGTGCCAGCAGGCCTAGCGGCTTCACAGATACGCAGTATTTT. Protein sequence: CASRPSGFTDTQYF.

This clonotype was counted ten times or more. The V call is TRBV12-3 or TRBV12-4, the J call TRBJ1-1, with D hard to call. Trimming shortened V by 2 bases and J by 4 bases, and 8 bases separated the two germline ends. The CDR3 has 13 amino acids. The CDR3 here is CASSLLWGTEAFF. Here the CDR3 DNA reads TGTGCCAGCAGTTTACTTTGGGGCACTGAAGCTTTCTTT.

This clonotype turned up a few times. This chain links TRBV7-9 with TRBJ2-7; 10 bases line up with TRBD2. This CDR3 has 15 residues. V trimming: 4 bases; J trimming: 7 bases; junction bases outside the gene matches: 10. The germline gives CDR1 SEHNR, CDR2 FQNEAQ (reference sequence). The DNA for the CDR3 is TGTGCCAGCAGCTCCCTCGTAGCGGGAGGTTGGGAGCAGTACTTC. This codes for CASSSLVAGGWEQYF.

The sample holds many counts of this clonotype. V usage is TRBV11-3 and J usage is TRBJ1-1, with TRBD1 matching over 7 bases. J lost 7 bases, V lost 5 bases, and 7 bases had no gene match. The length of the CDR3 is 13 residues. Per the germline V gene, CDR1 is SGHNT and CDR2 is YENEEA. The CDR3 DNA is TGTGCCAGCAGCACCCGGACAGGAAGTGAAGCTTTCTTT. Encoded protein: CASSTRTGSEAFF.

This clonotype occurred many times. The chain joins TRBV29-1 to TRBJ2-1; 11 bases fit TRBD2. The CDR3 has 14 residues. Germline V gene lookup returns CDR1 SQVTM and CDR2 ANQGSEA. V gave up 1 base and J gave up 6 bases; unmatched junction bases: 2. As DNA, the CDR3 is TGCAGCGTTGAAGGGACTAGCGGGCTCAATGAGCAGTTCTTC. It translates to CSVEGTSGLNEQFF.

The chain is built from TRBV7-2 and TRBJ2-6, with D possibly being TRBD2 (7 bases). The ends were cut back, 11 bases at V and 3 bases at J, with 20 bases in the middle. Germline lookup yields CDR1 SGHTA and CDR2 FQGNSA. The CDR3 covers 16 residues. CDR3 sequence: CAGLGGGAFGANVLTF. The CDR3 DNA reads TGTGCCGGTCTAGGGGGGGGGGCTTTTGGGGCCAACGTCCTGACTTTC.

The CDR3 spells CASSTDSRSGNTIYF. CDR3 bases: TGTGCCAGCAGCACGGACAGCCGCTCTGGAAACACCATATATTTT. This chain connects TRBV7-9 to TRBJ1-3, with D possibly being TRBD1 (6 bases). The CDR3 has 15 amino acids. Germline V lookup: CDR1 SEHNR, CDR2 FQNEAQ (reference sequence). Trimming removed 5 bases at V and 0 bases at J, with 11 bases between.

The rearrangement joins TRBV12-5 to TRBJ2-7; 9 nucleotides match TRBD1. The length of the CDR3 is 18 residues. The germline gives CDR1 LGHNT, CDR2 FRNRAP. V was clipped by 0 bases and J by 4 bases; unmatched bases: 13. In nucleotides, the CDR3 is TGTGCTAGTGGTTTGGTGATAAGGACAGGGGTCATGGGATACGAGCAGTACTTC. Amino acids: CASGLVIRTGVMGYEQYF.

This clonotype was counted a few times. The chain uses TRBV20-1 and TRBJ1-2; TRBD1 matches 7 bases. Germline V lookup: CDR1 DFQATT, CDR2 SNEGSKA (reference sequence). V gave up 3 bases and J gave up 4 bases; unmatched junction bases: 8. CDR3 length equals 14 residues. CDR3 region: CSARGTAGSYGYTF. The CDR3 DNA follows: TGCAGTGCTAGGGGGACAGCTGGATCCTATGGCTACACCTTC.

The rearrangement links TRBV11-2 to TRBJ2-5; 14 positions agree with TRBD2. V dropped 3 bases and J dropped 13; count of bases not matched to a gene: 10. The CDR3 spans 15 residues. Germline-derived CDR1 and CDR2 are SGHAT and FQNNGV. This CDR3 is CASSLMGLAGVVTYF. The CDR3 DNA reads TGTGCCAGCAGCTTGATGGGACTAGCGGGAGTAGTTACGTACTTC.

This clonotype was seen at least ten times. The genes are TRBV28 and TRBJ1-5, with 9 bases lining up with TRBD1. This CDR3 spans 15 amino acids. Germline V gives CDR1 MDHEN, CDR2 SYDVKM. V shed 4 bases, J shed 7 bases, and the junction held 8 bases outside the gene matches. The CDR3 loop is CASSSGTGRGQPQHF. DNA of the CDR3: TGTGCCAGCAGTTCAGGGACAGGGAGGGGACAGCCCCAGCATTTT.

The gene calls are TRBV5-1 and TRBJ2-3; 7 positions match TRBD1. CDR3 length: 16 residues. The germline CDR1 and CDR2 sequences are SGHRS and YFSETQ. The V segment lost 4 bases and the J segment 1 base; nucleotides outside the gene matches: 9. CDR3 residues: CASSLVSTGGTDTQYF. CDR3 DNA: TGCGCCAGCAGCCTTGTCAGCACAGGGGGCACAGATACGCAGTATTTT.

This clonotype was counted between two and nine times. This sequence may be a read error, since a much larger clone differs from it by one base. This chain links TRBV7-9 with TRBJ2-5, with D hard to call. The CDR3 spans 13 residues. CDR1 is SEHNR, CDR2 FQNEAQ, per germline (reference sequence). The CDR3 DNA follows: TGTGCCAGCAGCTTGGGTTTTCAAGAGACCCAGCACTTC. It is translated as CASSLGFQETQHF.

In its sample, this clonotype was seen a few times. The chain is built from TRBV6-1 and TRBJ1-1; tentative D call: TRBD1 (5 bases). Trimming left V 6 bases short and J 8 bases short, with 19 bases between. The germline V gene encodes CDR1 MNHNS and CDR2 SASEGT. This CDR3 is built from 14 residues. The CDR3 sequence is CASRADGHLREAFF. CDR3 coding DNA: TGTGCCAGCAGAGCAGATGGACACCTAAGGGAAGCTTTCTTT.

This clonotype has ten or more counts. V gene TRBV19 combines with J gene TRBJ2-7; 9 bases are a match to TRBD1. CDR1 and CDR2 (germline): LNHDA, SQIVND (reference sequence). V was pared by 2 bases and J by 2 bases, with 4 bases of the junction left unmatched. The CDR3 runs 15 residues. CDR3 protein: CASSIRDRDAYEQYF. The DNA of the CDR3 is TGTGCCAGTAGTATACGGGACAGGGACGCCTACGAGCAGTACTTC. Supplemented by reference TRBV19 and TRBJ2-7, the full variable domain reads DGGITQSPKYLFRKEGQNVTLSCEQNLNHDAMYWYRQDPGQGLRLIYYSQIVNDFQKGDIAEGYSVSREKKESFPLTVTSAQKNPTAFYLCASSIRDRDAYEQYFGPGTRLTVT.

This sequence joins TRBV29-1 and TRBJ1-4, with D possibly matching TRBD1 (6 bases). The CDR3 spans 14 residues. The ends were cut back, 1 base at V and 6 bases at J, with 12 bases in the middle. Germline CDR1 and CDR2: SQVTM and ANQGSEA. CDR3: CSVEGGAGDEKLFF. In DNA, the CDR3 is TGCAGCGTTGAAGGGGGGGCAGGTGATGAAAAACTGTTTTTT.

This clonotype was seen only once. The chain uses TRBV11-3 and TRBJ2-3; 12 nucleotides line up with TRBD2. The V gene's germline CDR1 is SGHNT and CDR2 YENEEA. CDR3 length equals 17 residues. V was clipped by 2 bases and J by 4 bases; unmatched bases: 7. CDR3 sequence: CASSLSPSGRGADTQYF. DNA for the CDR3: TGTGCCAGCAGCTTATCTCCTAGCGGGAGGGGCGCAGATACGCAGTATTTT. The full variable domain, its missing parts supplied by reference TRBV11-3 and TRBJ2-3, is EAGVVQSPRYKIIEKKQPVAFWCNPISGHNTLYWYLQNLGQGPELLIRYENEEAVDDSQLPKDRFSAERLKGVDSTLKIQPAELGDSAVYLCASSLSPSGRGADTQYFGPGTRLTVL.

A word on this clonotype: A much bigger clone sits one base away, suggesting this may be a read error. This chain connects TRBV28 to TRBJ2-7; the match to TRBD2 covers 8 bases. The CDR3 has 14 amino acids. Germline values: CDR1 MDHEN, CDR2 SYDVKM. V gave up 3 bases and J gave up 3 bases; unmatched junction bases: 4. CDR3 DNA sequence: TGTGCCAGCAGTTTTGCCGGGGGGGTCTACGAGCAGTACTTC. Encoded protein: CASSFAGGVYEQYF.

This clonotype was seen ten or more times. This rearrangement joins TRBV13 to TRBJ1-3; no clear D. This CDR3 has 14 residues. CDR1 PRHDT and CDR2 FYEKMQ come from the germline V gene (reference sequence). V was clipped by 5 bases and J by 0 bases, with 8 bases between them. The CDR3 DNA is TGTGCCAGCAGCCCCATCGGCTCTGGAAACACCATATATTTT. Translating gives CASSPIGSGNTIYF.